This T cell receptor beta chain was sequenced in a study of blood T cells in healthy people across ages. Study-level findings and limits: TCR beta diversity, measured per million T cells, fell in a roughly linear way with age. It was not possible, with unsorted PBMCs, to conclusively compare naive and antigen-experienced cells. Strongly correlated with naive T cell percentage was TCR beta diversity.

Aged about 6 to 95, donors were systemically healthy Caucasians from Russia. The CDR3 covers 17 residues. Between the trimmed V and J ends, which lost 0 bases and 1 base, there was a span of 15 bases. Germline V gene lookup returns CDR1 SGHRS and CDR2 YFSETQ. This clonotype was counted only a few times. Antigen specificity is unknown. Next came a second PCR, run for about 7 to 11 cycles, which used a sample-barcoded 5' primer along with a J-beta primer mix. TCRdb reanalysed the 5' RACE reads using MiXCR and keeps one entry per CDR3 protein. The repertoire holds 790,000 or so distinct CDR3 sequences, with 35% to 60% as singletons.

The sample consisted of blood. This TCR derives from an elderly man in good health. V usage is TRBV5-1 and J usage is TRBJ2-3; D tentatively fits TRBD1 or TRBD2 (6 bases each). CDR3 sequence: CASSLEGRGGGTDTQYF. Here the CDR3 DNA reads TGCGCCAGCAGCTTGGAAGGCAGGGGAGGAGGCACAGATACGCAGTATTTT.